This T cell receptor (beta chain) was profiled in a study of T cells in women clearing cervical HPV infection. As for the study in general: Case blood was drawn a median approximately 160 days after lesion detection.

Worth noting for this clone: The read is 3 residues too short to cover the CDR3 end, so that end is filled in from the germline J gene.

Sequencing was performed with immunoSEQ multiplex PCR; in TCRdb, only in-frame clones are kept and a portion is missing. Recorded for this sample: fewer than 40,000 clones. The ends were cut back, 4 bases at V and 4 bases at J, with 12 bases in the middle. CDR1 is SGHTA and CDR2 is FQGNSA in the germline V gene. This CDR3 has 14 amino acids. The chain carries TRBV7-2 and TRBJ2-3; D may be TRBD2 (6 bases). The clonotype originates from a woman between 18 and 70 years old with a cervical HPV16 infection that either progressed to CIN3+ or cleared (not recorded which). Sequencing was carried out using blood buffy coat. The covered CDR3 bases are TGTGCCAGCAGCTCCAGACTAGAAGCAGATACG. Translating it yields CASSSRLEADT. The full CDR3 protein reads CASSSRLEADTQYF.